This T cell receptor beta chain appears in the sequencing data of a study of OX40 agonist ivuxolimab in advanced cancers. Study-level points and caveats: Those patients achieving a partial response at 0.1-3.0 mg/kg showed among the lowest clonal expansion.

This clone was observed a few times. Its antigen is currently unknown. Sequenced by immunoSEQ multiplex PCR; TCRdb stores in-frame clones only, minus some. The table lists about 150,000 clones, around 94% of them singletons, with 0.31% in the top ten. V shed 8 bases and J shed 6 bases, with 8 bases lying between them. The CDR3 loop spans 11 amino acids. CDR1 SNHLY and CDR2 FYNNEI come from the germline V gene. The specimen was CD4+ or CD8+ T cells sorted from blood, collected in a trial of the OX40 agonist ivuxolimab. This TCR was recovered from an adult with an advanced solid tumor such as melanoma, head and neck, liver or kidney cancer. The V and J genes are TRBV2 and TRBJ1-5; D ambiguous. The CDR3 nucleotides read TGTGCCAGCGGGTTGAGTCAGCCCCAGCATTTT. Translating gives CASGLSQPQHF.